This T cell receptor (beta chain) was identified during a study of monozygotic twins with inflammatory bowel disease (dated by TCRdb to between 2019 and 2020). At the level of the whole study: The complete study included approximately 30 monozygotic twin pairs: 19 IBD-discordant Danish pairs and nine German pairs, of which four were IBD-concordant and five were IBD-discordant. The search for disease-associated traits relied mainly on comparing, within discordant pairs, IBD patients with their genetically identical healthy co-twins. Each individual had, on average, about 151 000 unique TCRalpha sequences and 181 000 unique TCRbeta sequences available for analysis. Study-wide conclusions, independent of this receptor: A decrease in TCRbeta repertoire diversity, as measured by inverse Simpson index, was observed in IBD patients compared with their healthy co-twins. Because patients were on differing immunosuppressive treatments, the repertoires may have picked up extra background noise and inter-individual variability. No single strong signal or clonotype linked to IBD turned up in the results, so the idea that one exists was not supported. No difference in repertoire similarity was observed between concordant and discordant twins, possibly owing to limited statistical power. Fewer clonotypes were shared with other individuals by IBD patients than by healthy twins, most markedly in patients showing signs of disease activity. Distinction between different T cell subtypes could not be achieved in the analysis.

The CDR3 spans 14 residues, from the cysteine through the phenylalanine. DNA was not recorded. CDR1 is given as MNHNS and CDR2 as SASEGT, both from the germline V gene. From each donor, a 2.5 ml peripheral blood sample was drawn into PAXgene tubes and stored at -80 degrees C. Without any T cell sorting, total RNA was extracted from whole blood using the PAXgene blood miRNA kit on an automated QIAcube. Peripheral blood from monozygotic twin pairs who were concordant or discordant for inflammatory bowel disease underwent deep TCRalpha and TCRbeta repertoire profiling using unique molecular barcoding. Smoking habits were recorded for all twin pairs, with individuals classified as current, former or never smokers. A word on this clonotype: No cognate antigen has been identified for it.

Libraries were prepared through 5' RACE. Each TCR library was prepared from around 3.5 ug of total RNA. For each sample, cDNA synthesis was carried out in eight separate reactions using SMARTScribe reverse transcriptase. Unique molecular identifiers containing a 6-nucleotide sample barcode were introduced through template switching during cDNA synthesis. TCRalpha and TCRbeta cDNA was amplified by two nested PCRs of approximately 17 and 9 cycles, with bead purification after each PCR. Before amplification, the cDNA was both treated with uracil DNA-glycosylase and purified with the QIAquick PCR purification kit. The second PCR added Illumina TruSeq-compatible adapters along with sample-specific barcodes. TapeStation and Qubit were used to check library quality and concentration, and 4 to 6 ng of each library went into the pool. Sequencing of pooled libraries was carried out on an Illumina HiSeq2500 single-index Rapid Run using 2 x 100 bp reads and custom sequencing primers. The study's own analysis went as follows. UMI-based consensus assembly with MiGEC version 1.2.6 was used to correct PCR and sequencing errors. MiXCR version 2.1.1 was used for V(D)J alignment, clonotype assembly and CDR3 extraction. To normalise gene usage, clonotype sharing and MAIT/NKT TCR abundance, the analysis used the top 1000, 10 000 and 20 000 clonotypes per sample. Diversity was computed as the inverse Simpson index with the vegan R package after downsampling to 27 000 UMIs. Statistical testing used paired Mann-Whitney U tests on the discordant twin pairs and applied Benjamini-Hochberg correction for multiple testing. TCRdb reprocessed the reads, and each CDR3 protein sequence is entered once, without DNA. The V and J calls and clone size are TCRdb's, not the authors'. In this sample's table one finds nearly 450,000 distinct CDR3 sequences. The ten largest make up 2% to 2.5% of the sample.

In this chain, TRBV6-1 is recombined with TRBJ2-1; the TCRdb call, TRBD2, lacks DNA for checking. The TCR comes from a human donor with ulcerative colitis or Crohn's disease, or a healthy co-twin of an affected twin (not recorded which). Sample: blood. CDR3 sequence: CASSVALQINEQFF.